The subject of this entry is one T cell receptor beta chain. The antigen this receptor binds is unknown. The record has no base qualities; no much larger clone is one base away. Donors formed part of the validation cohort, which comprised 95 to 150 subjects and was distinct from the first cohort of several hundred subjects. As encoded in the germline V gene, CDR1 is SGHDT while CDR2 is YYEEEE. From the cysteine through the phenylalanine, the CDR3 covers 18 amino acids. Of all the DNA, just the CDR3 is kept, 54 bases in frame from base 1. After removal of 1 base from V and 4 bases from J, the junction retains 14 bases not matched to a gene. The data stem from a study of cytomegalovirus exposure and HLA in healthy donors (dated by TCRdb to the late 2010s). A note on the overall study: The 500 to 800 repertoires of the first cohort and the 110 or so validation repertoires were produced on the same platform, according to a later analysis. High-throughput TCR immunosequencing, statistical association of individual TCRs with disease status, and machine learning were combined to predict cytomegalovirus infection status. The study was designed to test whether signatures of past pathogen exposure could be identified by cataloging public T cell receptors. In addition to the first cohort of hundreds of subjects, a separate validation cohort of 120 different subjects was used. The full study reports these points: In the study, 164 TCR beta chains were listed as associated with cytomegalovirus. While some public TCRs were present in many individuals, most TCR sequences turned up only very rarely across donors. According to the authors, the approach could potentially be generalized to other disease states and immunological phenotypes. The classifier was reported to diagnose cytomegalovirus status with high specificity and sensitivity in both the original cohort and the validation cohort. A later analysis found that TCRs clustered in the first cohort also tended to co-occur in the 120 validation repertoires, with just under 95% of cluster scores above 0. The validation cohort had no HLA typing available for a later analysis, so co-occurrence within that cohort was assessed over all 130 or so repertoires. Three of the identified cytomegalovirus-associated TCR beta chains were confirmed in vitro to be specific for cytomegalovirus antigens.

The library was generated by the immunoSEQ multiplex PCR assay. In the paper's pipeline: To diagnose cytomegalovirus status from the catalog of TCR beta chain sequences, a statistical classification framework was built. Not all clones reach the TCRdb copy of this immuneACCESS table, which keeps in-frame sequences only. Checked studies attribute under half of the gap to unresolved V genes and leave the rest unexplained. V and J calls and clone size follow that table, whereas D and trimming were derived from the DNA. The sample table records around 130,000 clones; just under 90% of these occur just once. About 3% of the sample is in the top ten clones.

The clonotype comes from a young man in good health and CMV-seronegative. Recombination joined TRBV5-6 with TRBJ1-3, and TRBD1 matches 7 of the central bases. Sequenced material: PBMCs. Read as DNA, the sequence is TGTGCCAGCAGCTTGCCCGGGACAGAAAGGCGTAGGGGAAACACCATATATTTT. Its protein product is CASSLPGTERRRGNTIYF.